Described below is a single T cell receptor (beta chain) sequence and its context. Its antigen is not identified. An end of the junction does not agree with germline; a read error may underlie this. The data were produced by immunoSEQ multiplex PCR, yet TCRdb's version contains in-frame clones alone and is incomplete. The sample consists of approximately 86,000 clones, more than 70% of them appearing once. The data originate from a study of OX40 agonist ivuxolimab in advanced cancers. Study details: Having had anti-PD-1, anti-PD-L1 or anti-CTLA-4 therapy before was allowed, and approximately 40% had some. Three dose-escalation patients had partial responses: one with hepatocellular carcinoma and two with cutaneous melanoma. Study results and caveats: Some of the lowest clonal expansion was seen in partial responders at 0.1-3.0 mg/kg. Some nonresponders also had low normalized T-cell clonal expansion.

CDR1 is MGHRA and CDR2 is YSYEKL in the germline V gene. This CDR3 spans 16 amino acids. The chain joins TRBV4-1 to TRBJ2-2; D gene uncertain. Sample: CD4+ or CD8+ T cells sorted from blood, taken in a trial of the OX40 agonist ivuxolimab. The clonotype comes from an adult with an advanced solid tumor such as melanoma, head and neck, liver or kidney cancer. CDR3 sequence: CASSQADMGFTRELFF. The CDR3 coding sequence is TGCGCCAGCAGCCAAGCCGACATGGGGTTCACCAGGGAGCTGTTTTTT.